A single sample is the source of the 20 T cell receptor beta chains below, sequenced in a study of cytomegalovirus exposure and HLA in healthy donors. It was with 60 Vbeta and 13 Jbeta primers that the PCR ran. Clones were read by immunoSEQ multiplex PCR, and TCRdb kept only the in-frame ones, dropping some. Of under 200,000 clones listed, roughly 73% are singletons. Sequences were obtained from PBMCs. The receptors derive from a female donor in good health and CMV-seronegative.

This rearrangement joins TRBV5-4 to TRBJ2-5, with D perhaps TRBD1 (5 bases). Germline CDR1 SGHNT, CDR2 YYREEE (reference sequence). V lost 3 bases to trimming and J lost 1 base, with 10 bases between them. The CDR3 loop spans 14 amino acids. CDR3 DNA: TGTGCCAGCAGCTCACAGGAGTCCCAAGAGACCCAGTACTTC. This codes for CASSSQESQETQYF.

The rearrangement joins TRBV5-1 to TRBJ2-3, with TRBD2 identical over 9 bases. The ends lost 4 bases at V and 3 bases at J; junction bases unmatched: 6. The length of the CDR3 is 15 residues. Looked up from germline, CDR1 is SGHRS and CDR2 is YFSETQ. CDR3 DNA: TGCGCCAGCAGCATTAGCGGGGGTAGTACAGATACGCAGTATTTT. This gives the protein CASSISGGSTDTQYF.

J is TRBJ1-1 and V is TRBV7-3; D may be TRBD1 (6 bases). This CDR3 has 14 amino acids. V was shortened by 2 bases and J by 0 bases, with 7 bases between the two germline ends. The germline V gene has CDR1 SGHTA and CDR2 FQGTGA. CDR3 nucleotide sequence: TGTGCCAGCAGCTTACAGGGGTTGAACACTGAAGCTTTCTTT. Protein: CASSLQGLNTEAFF.

The chain links TRBV9 to TRBJ2-5; D is perhaps TRBD2 (5 bases). The CDR3 spans 16 residues. CDR1 is SGDLS, CDR2 YYNGEE, per germline. The ends were cut back, 2 bases at V and 0 bases at J, with 14 bases in the middle. The CDR3: CASSVSSSTYQETQYF. CDR3 in DNA: TGTGCCAGCAGCGTTTCCTCTAGCACATACCAAGAGACCCAGTACTTC.

This chain joins TRBV6-5 and TRBJ1-2; 7 bases match TRBD1. Per the germline V gene, CDR1 is MNHEY and CDR2 is SVGAGI. V shed 11 bases, J shed 1 base, and the junction held 7 bases outside the gene matches. This CDR3 spans 13 amino acids. The CDR3 DNA reads as TGTGCCGTCCGGGACAGACTTAACTATGGCTACACCTTC. Translating gives CAVRDRLNYGYTF.

Only a few counts were recorded for this clone. The V and J genes are TRBV10-3 and TRBJ2-3; 11 positions agree with TRBD2. Germline V gives CDR1 ENHRY, CDR2 SYGVKD. The CDR3 is made up of 17 amino acids. V was pared by 4 bases and J by 0 bases, with 6 bases of the junction left unmatched. The CDR3 spells CAISGASGGTSTDTQYF. The CDR3 DNA is TGTGCCATCAGTGGGGCTAGCGGGGGGACTAGCACAGATACGCAGTATTTT.

Regarding this clone: One end of the junction does not line up with germline, which may come from a read error. At the DNA level, this CDR3 is encoded by other sequences in the same sample as well. The V call is TRBV7-2, the J call TRBJ2-3; D tentatively fits TRBD1 or TRBD2 (6 bases each). The CDR3 sequence is 17 residues long. Germline values: CDR1 SGHTA, CDR2 FQGNSA. The CDR3 DNA reads as TGTGCCAGCAGCCTAGCGATATTAGGGGGTGGAAGGGATACGCAGTATTTT. Its protein product is CASSLAILGGGRDTQYF.

This chain uses TRBV5-1 with TRBJ2-5; tentatively, D is TRBD2 (7 bases). The germline V gene encodes CDR1 SGHRS and CDR2 YFSETQ. Trimming left V 0 bases short and J 5 bases short, with 23 bases between. The CDR3 spans 18 residues. The CDR3 bases are TGCGCCAGCAGCTTGGGGGGTCAGTGGGGGGGCCCGTCGGAGACCCAGTACTTC. It is translated as CASSLGGQWGGPSETQYF. The full variable domain, its missing parts supplied by reference TRBV5-1 and TRBJ2-5, is KAGVTQTPRYLIKTRGQQVTLSCSPISGHRSVSWYQQTPGQGLQFLFEYFSETQRNKGNFPGRFSGRQFSNSRSEMNVSTLELGDSALYLCASSLGGQWGGPSETQYFGPGTRLLVL.

The sample holds a few counts of this clone. The chain uses TRBV28 and TRBJ2-7, with TRBD1 as a possible D gene (5 bases). The CDR3 totals 13 residues. CDR1 is MDHEN, CDR2 SYDVKM, per germline. V lost 5 bases, J lost 2 bases, and 10 bases lay in between. The CDR3 spells CASSAGSPYEQYF. Written as DNA, the CDR3 is TGTGCCAGCAGTGCAGGGTCCCCCTACGAGCAGTACTTC.

The V call is TRBV5-4, the J call TRBJ2-3, with a possible D match to TRBD2 (6 bases). Per the germline V gene, CDR1 is SGHNT and CDR2 is YYREEE (reference sequence). Between the trimmed V and J ends, which lost 0 bases and 4 bases, there was a span of 6 bases. There are 13 residues in the CDR3. The CDR3 nucleotides read TGTGCCAGCAGCTTGGCGGGGGCAGATACGCAGTATTTT. As protein: CASSLAGADTQYF.

This clone was counted only a few times. This chain connects TRBV19 to TRBJ1-6, with 9 bases identical to TRBD1. The CDR3 sequence is 15 residues long. Unmatched junction bases numbered 3, after V lost 4 bases and J lost 5 bases. The V gene's germline CDR1 is LNHDA and CDR2 SQIVND (reference sequence). CDR3 in amino acids: CASSKQGADNSPLHF. Written as DNA, the CDR3 is TGTGCCAGTAGTAAACAGGGGGCGGATAATTCACCCCTCCACTTT.

The chain has TRBV7-8 and TRBJ2-3; D is unclear. Germline CDR1 reads SGHVS; CDR2 reads FQNEAQ. There are 13 residues in the CDR3. Trimming left V 5 bases short and J 2 bases short, with 8 bases between. CDR3 amino acids: CASSGEPTDTQYF. CDR3 in DNA: TGTGCCAGCAGCGGAGAACCCACAGATACGCAGTATTTT.

The chain carries TRBV2 and TRBJ2-1; 8 bases line up with TRBD2. The germline CDR1 and CDR2 sequences are SNHLY and FYNNEI. The junction had 6 bases not matched to a gene; V was cut back by 1 base and J by 4 bases. The length of the CDR3 is 16 residues. The DNA of the CDR3 is TGTGCCAGCAGTGAAGTTTCTAGCGGGCGTTACAATGAGCAGTTCTTC. This gives the protein CASSEVSSGRYNEQFF.

The chain combines TRBV11-2 with TRBJ1-1; D is possibly TRBD1 (5 bases). Trimming shortened V by 5 bases and J by 1 base, and 11 bases separated the two germline ends. This CDR3 has 14 residues. CDR1 is SGHAT, CDR2 FQNNGV, per germline. CDR3 region: CASSTTAANTEAFF. As DNA, the CDR3 is TGTGCCAGCAGCACGACAGCCGCGAACACTGAAGCTTTCTTT.

The J gene is TRBJ2-7, the V gene TRBV30; D is perhaps TRBD1 (6 bases). This CDR3 is built from 11 residues. CDR1 and CDR2 from the germline V gene are GTSNPN and SVGIG (reference sequence). Trimming left V 0 bases short and J 6 bases short, with 6 bases between. CDR3 in amino acids: CAWSVGGEQYF. In nucleotides, the CDR3 is TGTGCCTGGAGTGTAGGGGGCGAGCAGTACTTC.

The rearrangement joins TRBV19 to TRBJ2-7, with D uncertain. Trimming took 5 bases from V and 0 from J, leaving 11 bases between them. Germline V gene lookup returns CDR1 LNHDA and CDR2 SQIVND (reference sequence). The CDR3 length is 14 residues. CDR3 in DNA: TGTGCCAGTAGTTCTGAGGAACCCTCCTACGAGCAGTACTTC. Amino acids: CASSSEEPSYEQYF.

The rearrangement links TRBV7-9 to TRBJ2-1; tentative D call: TRBD1 (6 bases). Trimming left V 5 bases short and J 9 bases short, with 14 bases between. The CDR3 covers 13 residues. Germline CDR1 is SEHNR and CDR2 is FQNEAQ (reference sequence). CDR3: CASSLNRAGEQFF. The DNA for the CDR3 is TGTGCCAGCAGCCTAAACAGGGCTGGTGAGCAGTTCTTC. Full variable domain (outside the CDR3, taken from reference TRBV7-9 and TRBJ2-1): DTGVSQNPRHKITKRGQNVTFRCDPISEHNRLYWYRQTLGQGPEFLTYFQNEAQLEKSRLLSDRFSAERPKGSFSTLEIQRTEQGDSAMYLCASSLNRAGEQFFGPGTRLTVL.

Only a few counts were recorded for this clone. The chain couples TRBV6-6 to TRBJ1-5; D may be TRBD1 (5 bases). Germline V gene sequence: CDR1 MNHNY, CDR2 SVGAGI (reference sequence). The CDR3 is made up of 15 amino acids. V was trimmed by 3 bases and J by 3 bases, leaving 12 bases between them. The CDR3, as DNA: TGTGCCAGCAGTTATCGGCAGGGAAACAATCAGCCCCAGCATTTT. This sequence encodes CASSYRQGNNQPQHF.

The V and J genes are TRBV9 and TRBJ1-1; a weak D match, TRBD1 (5 bases). Trimming stripped 3 bases from V and 6 bases from J, with 15 bases between. The CDR3 sequence is 14 residues long. Looked up from germline, CDR1 is SGDLS and CDR2 is YYNGEE. For the CDR3, the DNA is TGTGCCAGCAGCGCCTGGGGGGTGGGGGCTGAAGCTTTCTTT. This gives the protein CASSAWGVGAEAFF.

This clone has only a few counts. The gene calls are TRBV5-1 and TRBJ2-1, with D perhaps matching TRBD1 (5 bases). V was shortened by 4 bases and J by 0 bases, with 11 bases between the two germline ends. CDR1 SGHRS and CDR2 YFSETQ come from the germline V gene. The CDR3 length is 15 residues. CDR3 sequence (DNA): TGCGCCAGCAGCGTGGACATTGTCTCCTACAATGAGCAGTTCTTC. Encoded protein: CASSVDIVSYNEQFF.